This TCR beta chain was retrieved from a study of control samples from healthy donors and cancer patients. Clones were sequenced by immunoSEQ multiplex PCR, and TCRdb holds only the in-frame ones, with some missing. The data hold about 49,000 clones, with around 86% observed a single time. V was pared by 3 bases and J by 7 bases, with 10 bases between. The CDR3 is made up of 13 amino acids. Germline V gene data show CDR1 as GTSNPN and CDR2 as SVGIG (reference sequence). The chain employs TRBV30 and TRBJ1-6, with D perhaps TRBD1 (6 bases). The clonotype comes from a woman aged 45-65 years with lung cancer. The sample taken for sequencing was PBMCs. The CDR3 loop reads CAWSRQGNSPLHF. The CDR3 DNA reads TGTGCCTGGAGCAGGCAGGGGAATTCACCCCTCCACTTT.